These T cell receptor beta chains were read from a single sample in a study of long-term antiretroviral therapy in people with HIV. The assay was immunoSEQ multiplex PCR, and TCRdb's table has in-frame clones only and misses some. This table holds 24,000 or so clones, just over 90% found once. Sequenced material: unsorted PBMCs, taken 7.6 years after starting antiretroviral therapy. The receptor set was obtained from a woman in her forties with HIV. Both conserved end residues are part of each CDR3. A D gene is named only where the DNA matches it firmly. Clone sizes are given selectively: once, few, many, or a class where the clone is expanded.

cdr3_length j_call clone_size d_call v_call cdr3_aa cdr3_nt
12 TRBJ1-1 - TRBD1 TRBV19 CASSRTGTVDFF TGTGCCAGTAGTCGAACCGGGACAGTGGATTTCTTT
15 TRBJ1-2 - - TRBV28 CASNSLVGANYGYTF TGTGCCAGCAACTCGTTAGTCGGGGCTAACTATGGCTACACCTTC
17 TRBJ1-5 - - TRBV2 CASSESAGTYSNQPQHF TGTGCCAGCAGTGAATCAGCAGGGACTTATAGCAATCAGCCCCAGCATTTT
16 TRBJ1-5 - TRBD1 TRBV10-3 CAISESPSDRTQPQHF TGTGCCATCAGTGAGTCGCCTTCGGACAGGACCCAGCCCCAGCATTTT
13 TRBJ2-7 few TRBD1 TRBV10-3 CASTRDRVYEQYF TGTGCGAGCACCCGGGACAGGGTCTACGAGCAGTACTTC
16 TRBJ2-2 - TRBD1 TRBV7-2 CASSFRGTEPTGELFF TGTGCCAGCAGCTTCAGGGGGACAGAACCCACCGGGGAGCTGTTTTTT
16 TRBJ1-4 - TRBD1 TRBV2 CASRNRQGASNEKLFF TGTGCCAGCAGAAACAGGCAGGGGGCCTCTAATGAAAAACTGTTTTTT
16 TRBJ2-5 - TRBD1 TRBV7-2 CASSFMTGGNQGTQYF TGTGCCAGCAGCTTTATGACAGGGGGGAATCAAGGGACCCAGTACTTC
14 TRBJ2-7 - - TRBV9 CASSVGDTRQVQYF TGTGCCAGCAGCGTAGGTGACACCCGACAGGTGCAGTACTTC
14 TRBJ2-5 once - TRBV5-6 CASSFSSNQETQYF TGTGCCAGCAGCTTCTCTTCTAACCAAGAGACCCAGTACTTC
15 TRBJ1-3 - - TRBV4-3 CASSHDWLGGNTIYF TGCGCCAGCAGCCACGACTGGCTGGGAGGAAACACCATATATTTT
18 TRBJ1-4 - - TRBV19 CASSIDLSVGGTNEKLFF TGTGCCAGTAGTATAGATCTGTCAGTGGGGGGAACTAATGAAAAACTGTTTTTT
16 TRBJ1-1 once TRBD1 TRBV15 CATSRDGQGAVAEAFF TGTGCCACCAGCAGAGATGGACAGGGGGCCGTGGCTGAAGCTTTCTTT
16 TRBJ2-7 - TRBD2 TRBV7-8 CASSLGEGGATYEQYF TGTGCCAGCAGCTTAGGGGAGGGTGGGGCTACCTACGAGCAGTACTTC
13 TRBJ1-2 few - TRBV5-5 CASSLANNYGYTF TGTGCCAGCAGCTTGGCCAACAACTATGGCTACACCTTC
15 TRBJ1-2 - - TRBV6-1 CASSGGVGSNYGYTF TGTGCCAGCAGTGGGGGGGTGGGATCAAACTATGGCTACACCTTC
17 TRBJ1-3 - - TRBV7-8 CASSLVAGGGSGNTIYF TGTGCCAGCAGCTTAGTCGCTGGAGGTGGCTCTGGAAACACCATATATTTT
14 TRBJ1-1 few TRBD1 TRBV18 CASSPSRTGAEAFF TGTGCCAGCTCACCGAGTCGGACAGGGGCTGAAGCTTTCTTT
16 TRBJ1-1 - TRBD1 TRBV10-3 CATRSTLLTGDTEAFF TGTGCCACCCGGTCGACCCTGTTAACAGGGGACACTGAAGCTTTCTTT
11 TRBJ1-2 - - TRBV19 CASSDHRVYTF TGTGCCAGTAGTGACCACAGGGTCTACACCTTC
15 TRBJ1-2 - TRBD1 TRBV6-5 CASSSGQGAIYGYTF TGTGCCAGCAGTTCCGGACAGGGGGCTATCTATGGCTACACCTTC
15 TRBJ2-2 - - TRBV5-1 CASSAGGANTGELFF TGCGCCAGCAGCGCTGGGGGCGCGAACACCGGGGAGCTGTTTTTT
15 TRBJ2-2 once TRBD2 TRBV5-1 CASSPGLARTGELFF TGCGCCAGCAGCCCGGGACTAGCGAGGACCGGGGAGCTGTTTTTT
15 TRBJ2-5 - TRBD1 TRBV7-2 CASSNRQGLGETQYF TGTGCCAGCAGCAATCGACAGGGTTTGGGAGAGACCCAGTACTTC
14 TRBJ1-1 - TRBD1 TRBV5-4 CASSFQGAGTEAFF TGTGCCAGCAGCTTTCAGGGGGCCGGGACTGAAGCTTTCTTT
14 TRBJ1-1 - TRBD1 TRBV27 CASSPSTGITEAFF TGTGCCAGCAGTCCTTCGACAGGGATCACTGAAGCTTTCTTT
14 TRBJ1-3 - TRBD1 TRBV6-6 CASSRTGAGNTIYF TGTGCCAGCAGTAGGACAGGGGCTGGAAACACCATATATTTT
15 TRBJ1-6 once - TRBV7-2 CASSLDRGYGSPLHF TGTGCCAGCAGCTTAGATCGGGGATACGGTTCACCCCTCCACTTT
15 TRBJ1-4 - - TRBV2 CASSEDQELNEKLFF TGTGCCAGCAGTGAAGATCAGGAACTTAATGAAAAACTGTTTTTT
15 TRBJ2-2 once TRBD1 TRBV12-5 CASGLVQGVGGELFF TGTGCTAGTGGTTTGGTTCAGGGGGTCGGCGGGGAGCTGTTTTTT
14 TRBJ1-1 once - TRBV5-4 CASSLPGTNTEAFF TGTGCCAGCAGCTTGCCAGGGACGAACACTGAAGCTTTCTTT
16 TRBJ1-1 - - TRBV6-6 CASSVGGSPMNTEAFF TGTGCCAGCAGTGTGGGGGGCAGCCCCATGAACACTGAAGCTTTCTTT
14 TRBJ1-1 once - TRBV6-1 CAAAAGWSDTEAFF TGTGCCGCGGCAGCAGGGTGGAGTGACACTGAAGCTTTCTTT
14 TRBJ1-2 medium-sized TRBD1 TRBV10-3 CAISERTGDYGYTF TGTGCCATCAGTGAGAGAACAGGGGACTATGGCTACACCTTC
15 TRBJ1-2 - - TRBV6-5 CASSPTLGANYGYTF TGTGCCAGCAGTCCCACTTTAGGGGCTAACTATGGCTACACCTTC
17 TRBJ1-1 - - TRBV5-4 CASSPAGRWSPNTEAFF TGTGCCAGCAGCCCTGCTGGGAGGTGGTCCCCGAACACTGAAGCTTTCTTT
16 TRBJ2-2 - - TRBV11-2 CASSLAPDGNTGELFF TGTGCCAGCAGCTTAGCTCCAGACGGGAACACCGGGGAGCTGTTTTTT
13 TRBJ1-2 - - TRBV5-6 CASSPLGVNGYTF TGTGCCAGCAGCCCATTAGGGGTAAATGGCTACACCTTC
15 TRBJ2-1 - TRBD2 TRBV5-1 CASSLGLAGGNEQFF TGCGCCAGCAGCTTGGGACTAGCGGGGGGCAATGAGCAGTTCTTC
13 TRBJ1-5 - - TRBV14 CASSRGGSQPQHF TGTGCCAGCAGCCGAGGGGGAAGTCAGCCCCAGCATTTT
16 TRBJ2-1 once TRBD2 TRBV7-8 CASSGPWTSGGGEQFF TGTGCCAGCAGCGGACCTTGGACTAGCGGGGGCGGTGAGCAGTTCTTC
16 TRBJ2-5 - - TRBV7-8 CASSLGGGGHQETQYF TGTGCCAGCAGCTTAGGAGGGGGGGGCCACCAAGAGACCCAGTACTTC